The 19 T cell receptor beta chains listed next were all sequenced from one sample in a study of T cells in Graves' hyperthyroidism and ophthalmopathy. The TCR beta CDR3 regions underwent amplification using RNA transcripts as the source. In the first-round RT-PCR of the TCR CDR3, the HTBI primer set was used. From the multiplex PCR reads, TCRdb called clonotypes with MiXCR, one entry per CDR3 protein. The top ten hold about 31% of the sample, which has about 180,000 distinct CDR3 sequences, 15% to 20% seen once. Sequencing was carried out using blood. The receptors shown here come from a woman aged 45-59 years with Graves' hyperthyroidism.

This clonotype occurred many times. This chain links TRBV28 with TRBJ1-5; D is ambiguous. Germline CDR1 reads MDHEN; CDR2 reads SYDVKM. Trimming removed 5 bases from V and 6 bases from J, with 14 bases in between. The CDR3 spans 14 residues. DNA of the CDR3: TGTGCCAGCAGTCTGGACGGAGCGGGTCAGCCCCAGCATTTT. Translation gives CASSLDGAGQPQHF.

The V gene is TRBV9, the J gene TRBJ1-1, with D possibly matching TRBD1 (6 bases). The CDR3 is made up of 15 amino acids. Deletions cut 2 bases from V and 0 bases from J, with 11 bases between. Germline values: CDR1 SGDLS, CDR2 YYNGEE. CDR3 in amino acids: CASSVQGRMNTEAFF. CDR3 DNA: TGTGCCAGCAGCGTTCAGGGGCGTATGAACACTGAAGCTTTCTTT.

Comments on this clonotype: This may come from a read error, since a much larger clone is one base off. The CDR3 is CASSGGAGGYSSPLHF. The CDR3 coding sequence is TGTGCCAGCAGTGGGGGGGCAGGGGGCTATAGTTCACCCCTCCACTTT. This chain joins TRBV2 and TRBJ1-6; 8 nucleotides match TRBD1. CDR3 size: 16 residues. CDR1 and CDR2 from the germline V gene are SNHLY and FYNNEI.

This clonotype showed up many times. V gene TRBV6-1 combines with J gene TRBJ1-5; 9 bases align to TRBD1. Per germline, CDR1 MNHNS and CDR2 SASEGT. The CDR3 extends over 13 amino acids. The V and J ends lost 10 bases and 4 bases, in that order; junction bases with no gene match: 5. The CDR3 region is CATRGQGNQPQHF. CDR3 coding DNA: TGTGCCACCAGAGGACAGGGGAATCAGCCCCAGCATTTT.

This clonotype has at least ten counts. The V call is TRBV5-1, the J call TRBJ2-1; 8 bases fit TRBD2. CDR1 and CDR2 (germline): SGHRS, YFSETQ. The CDR3 has 16 residues. Trimming removed 1 base from V and 4 bases from J; junction bases left unmatched: 7. CDR3 in amino acids: CASSLIWRGEYNEQFF. CDR3 bases: TGCGCCAGCAGCTTGATCTGGCGGGGGGAATACAATGAGCAGTTCTTC. Based on the CDR3 plus reference TRBV5-1 and TRBJ2-1, the full variable domain is KAGVTQTPRYLIKTRGQQVTLSCSPISGHRSVSWYQQTPGQGLQFLFEYFSETQRNKGNFPGRFSGRQFSNSRSEMNVSTLELGDSALYLCASSLIWRGEYNEQFFGPGTRLTVL.

This clonotype was seen many times. This sequence joins TRBV5-1 and TRBJ1-2; TRBD1 agrees at 7 bases. The V and J ends lost 1 base and 3 bases, in that order; junction bases with no gene match: 3. CDR1 is SGHRS and CDR2 is YFSETQ in the germline V gene. The CDR3 loop spans 14 amino acids. CDR3 in DNA: TGCGCCAGCAGCTTGACAGGGGCGGACTATGGCTACACCTTC. The encoded protein is CASSLTGADYGYTF.

This clonotype was detected ten times or more. The chain employs TRBV28 and TRBJ1-1; 8 bases agree with TRBD1. CDR3 size: 13 residues. Germline CDR1 MDHEN, CDR2 SYDVKM. The CDR3 sequence is CVCRTGSNTEAFF. DNA for the CDR3: TGTGTATGCAGGACAGGGAGTAACACTGAAGCTTTCTTT.

This clonotype was recorded many times. The rearrangement uses TRBV28 and TRBJ1-5; the match to TRBD1 covers 7 bases. The germline V gene has CDR1 MDHEN and CDR2 SYDVKM. The CDR3 totals 15 residues. Trimming took 8 bases from V and 0 from J; bases not matched to a gene: 7. The CDR3 region is CASRYPGGSNQPQHF. DNA of the CDR3: TGTGCCAGCCGCTACCCAGGGGGTAGCAATCAGCCCCAGCATTTT. The full variable domain, with the rest looked up from reference TRBV28 and TRBJ1-5, is DVKVTQSSRYLVKRTGEKVFLECVQDMDHENMFWYRQDPGLGLRLIYFSYDVKMKEKGDIPEGYSVSREKKERFSLILESASTNQTSMYLCASRYPGGSNQPQHFGDGTRLSIL.

V usage is TRBV19 and J usage is TRBJ1-2; 10 bases are shared with TRBD1. The CDR3 totals 17 residues. In germline, CDR1 is LNHDA, CDR2 SQIVND (reference sequence). J gave up 0 bases and V 7 bases, and 11 bases lay outside the gene matches. CDR3 sequence: CASKPTGGLSANYGYTF. As DNA, the CDR3 is TGTGCCAGTAAACCGACAGGGGGCCTTTCAGCTAACTATGGCTACACCTTC.

This clonotype occurred a few times. The chain joins TRBV7-9 to TRBJ2-2, with 7 nucleotides matching TRBD1. The V segment lost 5 bases and the J segment 7 bases; nucleotides outside the gene matches: 4. The CDR3 spans 13 residues. Germline CDR1 SEHNR, CDR2 FQNEAQ (reference sequence). As DNA, the CDR3 is TGTGCCAGCAGCCGACAGGGCGGCGGGGAGCTGTTTTTT. This sequence encodes CASSRQGGGELFF. Drawing the rest from reference TRBV7-9 and TRBJ2-2, the complete variable domain is DTGVSQNPRHKITKRGQNVTFRCDPISEHNRLYWYRQTLGQGPEFLTYFQNEAQLEKSRLLSDRFSAERPKGSFSTLEIQRTEQGDSAMYLCASSRQGGGELFFGEGSRLTVL.

This clonotype was observed at least ten times. This chain joins TRBV6-2 or TRBV6-3 and TRBJ2-3, with 14 bases that match TRBD2. The V gene's germline CDR1 is MNHEY and CDR2 SVGEGT. V lost 0 bases and J lost 7; bases outside the gene matches: 3. The CDR3 has 16 residues. The CDR3 protein is CASSYSGLAGGHTQYF. The CDR3 bases are TGTGCCAGCAGTTACTCTGGACTAGCGGGGGGCCATACGCAGTATTTT.

This sequence joins TRBV19 and TRBJ2-7; 9 bases agree with TRBD2. Germline V gene data show CDR1 as LNHDA and CDR2 as SQIVND (reference sequence). The length of the CDR3 is 15 residues. V lost 5 bases to trimming and J lost 1 base; unmatched junction nucleotides: 6. The CDR3 here is CASSLGTSTSYEQYF. DNA of the CDR3: TGTGCCAGTAGTTTAGGGACTAGCACATCCTACGAGCAGTACTTC.

This clonotype occurred many times. This chain links TRBV20-1 with TRBJ2-6, with D unclear. Germline V gene data show CDR1 as DFQATT and CDR2 as SNEGSKA (reference sequence). This CDR3 spans 12 amino acids. With 6 bases removed from V and 1 base from J, the gap between germline ends came to 4 bases. Here the CDR3 DNA reads TGCAGTGCCCGGTCTGGGGCCAACGTCCTGACTTTC. Translated, it gives CSARSGANVLTF.

This clonotype was counted many times. The chain recombines TRBV3-1 with TRBJ1-1, with D possibly being TRBD1 (6 bases). V dropped 2 bases and J dropped 4 bases, with 11 bases sitting between them. Per the germline V gene, CDR1 is LGHDT and CDR2 is YNNKEL (reference sequence). The CDR3 runs 14 residues. Here the CDR3 reads CASSQSHRVTEAFF. In nucleotides, the CDR3 is TGTGCCAGCAGCCAAAGTCACAGGGTCACTGAAGCTTTCTTT.

This clonotype showed up many times. The rearrangement links TRBV28 to TRBJ2-2; 11 positions match TRBD2. With V trimmed by 4 bases and J by 7 bases, 11 bases remained unmatched. Germline-derived CDR1 and CDR2 are MDHEN and SYDVKM. This CDR3 comprises 17 residues. CDR3 DNA sequence: TGTGCCAGCAGTTCAGGAACTAGCGGGGGAGTACACGGGGAGCTGTTTTTT. Translated: CASSSGTSGGVHGELFF.

V and J are TRBV2 and TRBJ2-4, with D perhaps matching TRBD1 or TRBD2 (6 bases each). The V gene's germline CDR1 is SNHLY and CDR2 FYNNEI. CDR3 length: 15 amino acids. V dropped 5 bases and J dropped 0 bases, with 11 bases sitting between them. The CDR3 bases are TGTGCCAGCAGTCAAGGGGGGTTAGCCAAAAACATTCAGTACTTC. This codes for CASSQGGLAKNIQYF.

This CDR3 is CASSLDREVNEQFF. CDR3 sequence (DNA): TGTGCCAGCAGTTTGGACAGGGAGGTTAATGAGCAGTTCTTC. This chain connects TRBV12-3 or TRBV12-4 to TRBJ2-1; 8 bases are a match to TRBD1. The CDR3 extends over 14 amino acids. Losses at the gene ends were 3 bases for V and 7 bases for J; bases not matched to a gene: 5.

The V gene is TRBV18, the J gene TRBJ2-3; D might be TRBD1 (5 bases). CDR1 is KGHSH and CDR2 is LQKENI in the germline V gene. This CDR3 has 14 amino acids. Between the trimmed V and J ends, which lost 2 bases and 2 bases, there was a span of 8 bases. In DNA form, the CDR3 reads TGTGCCAGCTCACCAAGCAGGGTCACAGATACGCAGTATTTT. This gives the protein CASSPSRVTDTQYF.

J is TRBJ1-5 and V is TRBV4-2; D unresolved. The CDR3 has 15 amino acids. The germline V gene encodes CDR1 LGHNA and CDR2 YNFKEQ. V lost 0 bases, J lost 9 bases, and 15 bases lay in between. The CDR3: CASSQDTDRYSPQHF. The CDR3 nucleotides are TGTGCCAGCAGCCAAGATACCGACCGGTACTCGCCCCAGCATTTT.